This T cell receptor (beta chain) was obtained from a study of blood T cells in healthy people across ages. The use of a sample-barcoded 5' primer and a J-beta primer mix characterized a second PCR of about 7 to 12 cycles. TCRdb analysed the 5' RACE reads with MiXCR anew, one entry per CDR3 protein. The sample carries some 890,000 distinct CDR3 sequences, roughly 29% recorded once. J lost 7 bases, V lost 11 bases, and 8 bases had no gene match. The CDR3 loop spans 11 amino acids. These data also formed part of another study, on T cells of mothers and their children.

The TCR sequence derives from a woman aged 40 to 50 in good health. The sequencing sample was made of blood. The chain has TRBV12-3 or TRBV12-4 and TRBJ2-7; 7 bases fit TRBD2. CDR3 in amino acids: CAGSSGGEQYF. In DNA, the CDR3 is TGTGCCGGATCATCGGGGGGAGAGCAGTACTTC.